A selection of T cell receptor beta chains follows, all from one sample in a study of T cells after posttransplantation cyclophosphamide. Measured with immunoSEQ multiplex PCR; TCRdb has only the in-frame clones, and not every one. Listed for the sample are 40,000 to 55,000 clones, none seen a single time. The sequenced sample was PBMCs. The receptor set was obtained from a man aged 35-49 years in good health, CMV-negative, and a related stem cell transplant donor. Both conserved end residues are part of each CDR3. A D gene is named only where the DNA matches it firmly. Only part of the rows carry a size: once, few, many, or a class if the clone is expanded.

V gene	clone size	D gene	J gene	CDR3 protein	CDR3 DNA
TRBV6-5	many	-	TRBJ2-1	CASSYRVNLDEQFF	TGTGCCAGCAGTTATCGCGTCAACCTGGATGAGCAGTTCTTC
TRBV6-5	-	-	TRBJ1-1	CASSNPGDTEAFF	TGTGCCAGCTCCAACCCCGGGGACACTGAAGCTTTCTTT
TRBV14	many	TRBD2	TRBJ2-3	CASSLLAGGTDTQYF	TGTGCCAGCAGCCTATTAGCGGGAGGCACAGATACGCAGTATTTT
TRBV5-4	many	-	TRBJ1-1	CASSHLSGGNTEAFF	TGTGCCAGCAGCCACCTCTCCGGGGGGAACACTGAAGCTTTCTTT
TRBV6-5	many	-	TRBJ1-1	CASRSVTADVAFF	TGTGCCAGCAGGTCGGTTACAGCTGATGTGGCTTTCTTT
TRBV7-2	many	TRBD2	TRBJ2-1	CASSLRASGSVEQFF	TGTGCCAGCAGCTTAAGGGCTAGCGGGAGTGTTGAGCAGTTCTTC
TRBV28	many	TRBD1	TRBJ1-2	CASRGRTGGGYGYTF	TGTGCCAGCAGGGGGAGGACAGGGGGAGGCTATGGCTACACCTTC
TRBV4-2	many	TRBD2	TRBJ2-1	CASSQSGGRPGDEQFF	TGTGCCAGCAGCCAAAGTGGCGGGAGGCCAGGCGATGAGCAGTTCTTC
TRBV27	many	-	TRBJ1-1	CASSSQGNTEAFF	TGTGCCAGCAGTTCACAGGGGAACACTGAAGCTTTCTTT
TRBV5-4	many	-	TRBJ1-1	CASSLAGFGGVNTEAFF	TGTGCCAGCAGCTTGGCCGGGTTTGGAGGGGTGAACACTGAAGCTTTCTTT
TRBV6-1	many	TRBD1	TRBJ1-4	CASVQDRVREKLFF	TGTGCCAGCGTTCAAGACAGGGTGCGAGAAAAACTGTTTTTT
TRBV30	many	-	TRBJ2-2	CAWSWDSGSFGPGELFF	TGTGCCTGGAGTTGGGACAGCGGGTCCTTCGGGCCCGGGGAGCTGTTTTTT
TRBV9	many	-	TRBJ2-6	CASSVDPGANVLTF	TGTGCCAGCAGCGTAGATCCGGGGGCCAACGTCCTGACTTTC
TRBV2	many	TRBD2	TRBJ2-5	CASSELRGQETQYF	TGTGCCAGCAGTGAACTGCGGGGGCAAGAGACCCAGTACTTC
TRBV15	many	TRBD1	TRBJ1-5	CATSRDKNLVRTGDQPQHF	TGTGCCACCAGCAGAGATAAGAATCTAGTTCGGACAGGGGATCAGCCCCAGCATTTT
TRBV30	many	TRBD2	TRBJ2-3	CAWRGGRGRDTQYF	TGTGCCTGGAGGGGCGGGAGGGGAAGAGATACGCAGTATTTT
TRBV5-1	many	TRBD1	TRBJ2-7	CASSSQTGGEYEQYF	TGCGCCAGCAGCTCACAGACAGGGGGCGAGTACGAGCAGTACTTC
TRBV15	many	-	TRBJ1-1	CATSSSLSRATEAFF	TGTGCCACCAGCAGTTCTTTATCCAGGGCAACTGAAGCTTTCTTT
TRBV4-3	many	TRBD2	TRBJ2-2	CASSQDSGEGTGELFF	TGCGCCAGCAGCCAAGATTCGGGGGAGGGCACCGGGGAGCTGTTTTTT
TRBV7-9	many	-	TRBJ2-6	CASDDWSSGANVLTF	TGTGCCAGCGATGACTGGAGTTCGGGGGCCAACGTCCTGACTTTC
TRBV29-1	many	-	TRBJ2-1	CSVSGGLSSYNEQFF	TGCAGCGTCTCAGGAGGGTTGAGCTCCTACAATGAGCAGTTCTTC
TRBV28	many	-	TRBJ2-5	CASSLFGIGGETQYF	TGTGCCAGCAGTTTATTTGGCATAGGGGGAGAGACCCAGTACTTC
TRBV6-1	many	-	TRBJ2-2	CASSEIRGYTGELFF	TGTGCCAGCAGTGAAATTAGAGGCTACACCGGGGAGCTGTTTTTT
TRBV5-6	many	-	TRBJ2-4	CASSLGQPLAKNIQYF	TGTGCCAGCAGCTTGGGACAGCCTCTAGCCAAAAACATTCAGTACTTC
TRBV11-2	many	TRBD2	TRBJ2-3	CASSYIPGELAGGADTQYF	TGTGCCAGCAGTTACATACCGGGGGAACTAGCGGGAGGAGCAGATACGCAGTATTTT
TRBV15	many	-	TRBJ1-1	CATSGGGRGIPEAFF	TGTGCCACCAGCGGAGGGGGGAGGGGAATCCCTGAAGCTTTCTTT
TRBV19	many	-	TRBJ1-2	CASTSDRYGYTF	-
TRBV15	many	-	TRBJ2-1	CATSTGTPYNEQFF	TGTGCCACCAGCACCGGGACACCCTACAATGAGCAGTTCTTC
TRBV6-1	many	TRBD2	TRBJ2-1	CASSEGLAGGLPPYNEQFF	TGTGCCAGCAGTGAGGGACTAGCGGGAGGGCTCCCTCCCTACAATGAGCAGTTCTTC
TRBV23-1	many	-	TRBJ1-1	CASSQESGNTEAFF	TGCGCCAGCAGTCAAGAGAGTGGGAACACTGAAGCTTTCTTT
TRBV7-8	many	-	TRBJ1-5	CASSLRAQPQHF	TGTGCCAGCAGCTTACGAGCTCAGCCCCAGCATTTT
TRBV7-3	many	TRBD2	TRBJ2-1	CASQVGRGSGRGSEQFF	TGTGCCAGCCAAGTTGGGCGAGGTAGCGGGAGAGGAAGTGAGCAGTTCTTC
TRBV4-1	many	-	TRBJ1-6	CASSQVGGVRHSPLHF	TGCGCCAGCAGCCAAGTTGGAGGGGTTCGTCATTCACCCCTCCACTTT
TRBV5-3	many	-	TRBJ2-6	CARSQGTLGRGAGANVLTF	TGTGCCAGAAGCCAGGGGACATTGGGCAGGGGAGCTGGGGCCAACGTCCTGACTTTC
TRBV4-1	many	TRBD2	TRBJ2-5	CASSQAAGVLGTQYF	TGCGCCAGCAGCCAAGCAGCGGGAGTCTTAGGGACCCAGTACTTC
TRBV5-1	many	TRBD2	TRBJ2-3	CASSPGLAGGGSTDTQYF	TGCGCCAGCAGCCCGGGACTAGCGGGAGGGGGTAGCACAGATACGCAGTATTTT
TRBV28	many	-	TRBJ1-5	CASGGRGFNQPQHF	TGTGCCAGCGGGGGGAGGGGGTTTAATCAGCCCCAGCATTTT
TRBV7-9	many	TRBD2	TRBJ2-5	CASRLAGGETQYF	TGTGCCAGCAGGCTAGCGGGTGGGGAGACCCAGTACTTC
TRBV9	many	-	TRBJ2-3	CASSGVTTSTDTQYF	TGTGCCAGCAGCGGGGTCACGACTAGCACAGATACGCAGTATTTT
TRBV27	many	TRBD2	TRBJ2-7	CASSLSERGDPYEQYF	TGTGCCAGCAGTTTATCCGAGCGGGGAGACCCCTACGAGCAGTACTTC
TRBV4-3	many	TRBD2	TRBJ2-7	CASSQAILTSGSGEQYF	TGCGCCAGCAGCCAGGCAATCCTAACTAGCGGGAGTGGTGAGCAGTACTTC
TRBV5-1	many	TRBD1	TRBJ1-4	CASSLTGGEKLFF	TGCGCCAGCAGCTTGACAGGGGGCGAAAAACTGTTTTTT
TRBV18	many	TRBD1	TRBJ1-2	CASSPSGTAINYGYTF	TGTGCCAGCTCACCATCCGGGACAGCGATTAACTATGGCTACACCTTC
TRBV30	many	TRBD2	TRBJ2-7	CACGTSGTYEQYF	TGTGCCTGTGGGACTAGCGGAACCTACGAGCAGTACTTC
TRBV27	many	-	TRBJ1-1	CASSLNFVTEAFF	TGTGCCAGCAGTTTAAACTTTGTGACTGAAGCTTTCTTT
TRBV19	many	-	TRBJ1-1	CASTGSLSNTEAFF	TGTGCCAGTACAGGCTCGCTTTCAAACACTGAAGCTTTCTTT
TRBV27	many	TRBD1	TRBJ2-7	CASSLGQGADEQYF	TGTGCCAGCAGTTTAGGGCAGGGGGCCGACGAGCAGTACTTC
TRBV7-8	many	TRBD1	TRBJ1-5	CASSLIGGSDQPQHF	TGTGCCAGCAGCCTTATAGGGGGCTCGGATCAGCCCCAGCATTTT
TRBV27	many	-	TRBJ2-1	CASSHAAVLEQFF	TGTGCCAGCAGCCATGCAGCGGTTCTGGAGCAGTTCTTC
TRBV28	many	-	TRBJ1-3	CASSPLVSGNTIYF	TGTGCCAGCAGTCCACTTGTCTCTGGAAACACCATATATTTT
TRBV2	many	TRBD2	TRBJ2-5	CASSLTSVEETQYF	TGTGCCAGCAGTCTGACTAGCGTCGAAGAGACCCAGTACTTC
TRBV7-8	many	-	TRBJ2-7	CASSFLTADEQYF	TGTGCCAGCAGCTTCCTGACAGCTGACGAGCAGTACTTC
TRBV9	many	-	TRBJ2-5	CASSVGQPLSGETQYF	TGTGCCAGCAGCGTAGGCCAACCCCTAAGTGGAGAGACCCAGTACTTC
TRBV29-1	many	TRBD1	TRBJ2-7	CSVEDGTGGSEQYF	TGCAGCGTTGAAGACGGGACAGGGGGATCCGAGCAGTACTTC
TRBV2	many	-	TRBJ1-5	CASSESGYGNQPQHF	TGTGCCAGCAGTGAATCGGGTTACGGAAATCAGCCCCAGCATTTT